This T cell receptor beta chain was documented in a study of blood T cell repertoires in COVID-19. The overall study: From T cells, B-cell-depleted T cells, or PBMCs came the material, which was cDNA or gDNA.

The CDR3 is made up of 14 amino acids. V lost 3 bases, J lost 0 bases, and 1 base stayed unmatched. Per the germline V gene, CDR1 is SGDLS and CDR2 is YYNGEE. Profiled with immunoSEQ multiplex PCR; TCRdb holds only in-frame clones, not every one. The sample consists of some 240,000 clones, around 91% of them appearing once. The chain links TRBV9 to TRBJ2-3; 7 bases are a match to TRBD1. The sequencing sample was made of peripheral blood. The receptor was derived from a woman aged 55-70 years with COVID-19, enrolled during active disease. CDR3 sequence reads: CASSAQGSTDTQYF. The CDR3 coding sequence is TGTGCCAGCAGCGCACAGGGGAGCACAGATACGCAGTATTTT.